This entry lists 2 T cell receptor beta chains sequenced from one sample in a study of technical replicates of blood from several donors. Measured with immunoSEQ multiplex PCR; TCRdb has only the in-frame clones, and not every one. The table records more than 15,000 clones, over 75% of them present only once. Material for sequencing was PBMCs. The receptors stem from a human donor in good health. Some clones in this sample may be carry-over from other donors' samples.

This clone was observed a few times. The V and J genes are TRBV5-6 and TRBJ1-1; 7 nucleotides line up with TRBD1. This CDR3 has 12 residues. The ends lost 0 bases at V and 9 bases at J; junction bases unmatched: 2. Germline CDR1 is SGHDT and CDR2 is YYEEEE. CDR3 sequence: CASSLVTGKAFF. The CDR3 nucleotides read TGTGCCAGCAGCTTGGTGACAGGGAAAGCTTTCTTT.

The chain recombines TRBV29-1 with TRBJ2-7, with D maybe TRBD1 (6 bases). Looked up from germline, CDR1 is SQVTM and CDR2 is ANQGSEA. The ends were cut back, 7 bases at V and 5 bases at J, with 12 bases in the middle. CDR3 length equals 11 residues. DNA for the CDR3: TGCAGCGGTCTCCACAGGGACGAGCAGTACTTC. Translation: CSGLHRDEQYF.